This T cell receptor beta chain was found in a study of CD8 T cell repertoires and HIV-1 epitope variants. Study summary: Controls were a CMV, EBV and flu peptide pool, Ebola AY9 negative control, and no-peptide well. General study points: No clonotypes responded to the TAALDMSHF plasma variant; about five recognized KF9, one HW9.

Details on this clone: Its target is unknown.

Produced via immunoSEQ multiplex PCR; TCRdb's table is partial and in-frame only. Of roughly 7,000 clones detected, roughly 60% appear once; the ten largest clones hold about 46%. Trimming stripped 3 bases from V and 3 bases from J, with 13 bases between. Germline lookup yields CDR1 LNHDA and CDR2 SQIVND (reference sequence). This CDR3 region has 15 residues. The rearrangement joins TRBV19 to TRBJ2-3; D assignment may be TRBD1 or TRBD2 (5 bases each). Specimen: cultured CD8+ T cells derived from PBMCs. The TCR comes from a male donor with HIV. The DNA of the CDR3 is TGTGCCAGTAGTATGTCACAGTGGGGGACAGATACGCAGTATTTT. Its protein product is CASSMSQWGTDTQYF.